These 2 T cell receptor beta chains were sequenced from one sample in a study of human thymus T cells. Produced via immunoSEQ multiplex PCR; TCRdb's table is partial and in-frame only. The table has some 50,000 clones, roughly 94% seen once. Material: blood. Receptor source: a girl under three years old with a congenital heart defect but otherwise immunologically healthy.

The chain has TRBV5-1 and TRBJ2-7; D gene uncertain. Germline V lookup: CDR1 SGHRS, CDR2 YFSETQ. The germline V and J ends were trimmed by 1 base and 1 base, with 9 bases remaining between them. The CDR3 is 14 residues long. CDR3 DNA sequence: TGCGCCAGCAGCTTGTTTGTCAATTCCTACGAGCAGTACTTC. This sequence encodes CASSLFVNSYEQYF. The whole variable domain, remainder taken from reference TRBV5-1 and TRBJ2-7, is KAGVTQTPRYLIKTRGQQVTLSCSPISGHRSVSWYQQTPGQGLQFLFEYFSETQRNKGNFPGRFSGRQFSNSRSEMNVSTLELGDSALYLCASSLFVNSYEQYFGPGTRLTVT.

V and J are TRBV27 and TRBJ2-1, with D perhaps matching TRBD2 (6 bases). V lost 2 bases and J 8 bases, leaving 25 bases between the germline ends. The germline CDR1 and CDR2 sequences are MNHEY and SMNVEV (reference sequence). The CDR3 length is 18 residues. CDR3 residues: CASSLRPELAPLVYEQFF. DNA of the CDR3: TGTGCCAGCAGTTTACGTCCCGAGCTAGCGCCCCTGGTATATGAGCAGTTCTTC.